This T cell receptor (beta chain) is from a study of early T cells in non-severe SARS-CoV-2 infection. At the level of the study: Unsorted whole blood bulk RNA was sequenced, with unpaired chains.

Whole-study findings and limits: A preference for anti-spike CD8 responses marked VDJdb matching, which missed private and CD4 specificities.

To note about this clonotype: The antigen is not known.

Individual cDNA molecules each received unique molecular identifiers attached to them. A single record per CDR3 protein comes from TCRdb applying MiXCR to the 5' RACE reads. There are approximately 65,000 distinct CDR3 sequences in the sample; around 10% occur only once, and roughly 3% lies in the top ten. The receptor comes from an adult who was a healthcare worker with PCR-confirmed SARS-CoV-2 infection or an uninfected control (not recorded which). Sample: whole blood, taken at baseline.

CDR3 protein: CASSRVGANVLTF. Written as DNA, the CDR3 is TGTGCCAGCAGCCGCGTCGGGGCCAACGTCCTGACTTTC. The chain employs TRBV7-2 and TRBJ2-6; D is undetermined. Per the germline V gene, CDR1 is SGHTA and CDR2 is FQGNSA. Trimming pared 5 bases from V and 4 bases from J, leaving 6 bases between. This CDR3 is 13 amino acids long.